This TCR beta chain was identified during a study of T-cell memory formation after mild COVID-19. Points from the study as a whole: Shrinking CD4+ clones were chiefly CM and EM; CD8+ ones were chiefly EMRA.

This clonotype was detected ten times or more. Its matching antigen is unknown. V lost 0 bases and J 5 bases, leaving 13 bases between the germline ends. CDR1 is SGHRS and CDR2 is YFSETQ in the germline V gene. This CDR3 has 15 residues. TCRdb reprocessed the 5' RACE reads via MiXCR and lists one record per CDR3 protein. Of approximately 290,000 distinct CDR3 sequences in the sample, 7.5% to 9.5% were seen once. The receptor comes from a man between 18 and 29 years old who had mild COVID-19 (a few samples of this study predate the infection). Cell type and time point are not known. The sample comprised PBMCs or a T cell subset sorted from them (not recorded which). V usage is TRBV5-1 and J usage is TRBJ2-3; D may be TRBD2 (6 bases). CDR3 sequence reads: CASSLGVLGGDTQYF. The CDR3 nucleotides are TGCGCCAGCAGCTTGGGAGTCCTCGGGGGAGATACGCAGTATTTT. The entire variable domain, with the rest obtained from reference TRBV5-1 and TRBJ2-3, is as follows: KAGVTQTPRYLIKTRGQQVTLSCSPISGHRSVSWYQQTPGQGLQFLFEYFSETQRNKGNFPGRFSGRQFSNSRSEMNVSTLELGDSALYLCASSLGVLGGDTQYFGPGTRLTVL.